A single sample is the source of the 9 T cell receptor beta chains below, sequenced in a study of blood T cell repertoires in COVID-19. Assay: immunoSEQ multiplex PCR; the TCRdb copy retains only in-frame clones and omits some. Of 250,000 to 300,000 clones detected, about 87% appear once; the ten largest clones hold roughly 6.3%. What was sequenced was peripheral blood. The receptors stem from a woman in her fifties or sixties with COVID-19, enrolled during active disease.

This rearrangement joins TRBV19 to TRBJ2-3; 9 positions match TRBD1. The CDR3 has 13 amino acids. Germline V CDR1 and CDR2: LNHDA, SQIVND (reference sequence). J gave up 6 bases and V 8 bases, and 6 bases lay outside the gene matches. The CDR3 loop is CASGDRAGDTQYF. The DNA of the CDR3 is TGTGCCAGTGGGGACAGGGCAGGGGATACGCAGTATTTT.

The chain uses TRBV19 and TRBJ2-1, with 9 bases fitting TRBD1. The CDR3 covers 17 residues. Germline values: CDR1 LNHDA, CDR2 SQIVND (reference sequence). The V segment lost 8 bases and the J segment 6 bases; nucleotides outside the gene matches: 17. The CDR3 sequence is CASSPGQGLTVGNEQFF. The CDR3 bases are TGTGCCAGTTCACCCGGACAGGGGCTAACCGTTGGCAATGAGCAGTTCTTC.

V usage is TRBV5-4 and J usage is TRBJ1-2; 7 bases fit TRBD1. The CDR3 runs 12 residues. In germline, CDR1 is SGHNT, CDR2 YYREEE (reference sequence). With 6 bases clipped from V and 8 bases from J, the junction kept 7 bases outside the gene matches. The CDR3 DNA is TGTGCCAGCACCCAGGGGGTAGGGGGCTACACCTTC. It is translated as CASTQGVGGYTF.

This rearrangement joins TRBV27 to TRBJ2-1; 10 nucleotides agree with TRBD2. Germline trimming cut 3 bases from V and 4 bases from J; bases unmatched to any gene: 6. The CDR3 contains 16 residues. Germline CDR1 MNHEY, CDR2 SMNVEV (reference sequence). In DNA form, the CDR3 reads TGTGCCAGCAGTTTCGGGACTAGCGTATCATACAATGAGCAGTTCTTC. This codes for CASSFGTSVSYNEQFF.

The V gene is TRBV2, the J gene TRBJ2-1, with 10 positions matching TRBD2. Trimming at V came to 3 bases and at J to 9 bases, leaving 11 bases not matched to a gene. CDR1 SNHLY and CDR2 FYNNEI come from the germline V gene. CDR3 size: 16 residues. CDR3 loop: CASSEGAGGPVGEQFF. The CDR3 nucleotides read TGTGCCAGCAGTGAGGGAGCGGGAGGGCCTGTCGGTGAGCAGTTCTTC.

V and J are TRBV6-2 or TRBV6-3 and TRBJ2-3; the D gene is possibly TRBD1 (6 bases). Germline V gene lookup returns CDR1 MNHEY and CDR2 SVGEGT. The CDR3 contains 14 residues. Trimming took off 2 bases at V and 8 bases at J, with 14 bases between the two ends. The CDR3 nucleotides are TGTGCCAGCAGTTACGGGGGCGCACCTGGTACGCAGTATTTT. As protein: CASSYGGAPGTQYF.

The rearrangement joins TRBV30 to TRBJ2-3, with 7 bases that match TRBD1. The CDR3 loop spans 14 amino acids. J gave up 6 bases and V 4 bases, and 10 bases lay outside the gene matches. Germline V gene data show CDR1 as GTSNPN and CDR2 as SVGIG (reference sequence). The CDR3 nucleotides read TGTGCCTGGAATACCAGACAGGGTTCCGATACGCAGTATTTT. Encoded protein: CAWNTRQGSDTQYF.

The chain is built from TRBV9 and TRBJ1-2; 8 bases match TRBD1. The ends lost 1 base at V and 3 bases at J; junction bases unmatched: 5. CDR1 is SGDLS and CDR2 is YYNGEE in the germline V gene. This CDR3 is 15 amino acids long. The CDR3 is CASSVSGQGYYGYTF. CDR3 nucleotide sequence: TGTGCCAGCAGCGTAAGCGGACAGGGTTACTATGGCTACACCTTC.

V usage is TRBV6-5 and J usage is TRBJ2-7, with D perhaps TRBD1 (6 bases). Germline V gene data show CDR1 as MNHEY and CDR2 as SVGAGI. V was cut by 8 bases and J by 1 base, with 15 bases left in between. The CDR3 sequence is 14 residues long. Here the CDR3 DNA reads TGTGCCAGCGCCTGGGGGCTTGGGTCCTACGAGCAGTACTTC. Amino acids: CASAWGLGSYEQYF.